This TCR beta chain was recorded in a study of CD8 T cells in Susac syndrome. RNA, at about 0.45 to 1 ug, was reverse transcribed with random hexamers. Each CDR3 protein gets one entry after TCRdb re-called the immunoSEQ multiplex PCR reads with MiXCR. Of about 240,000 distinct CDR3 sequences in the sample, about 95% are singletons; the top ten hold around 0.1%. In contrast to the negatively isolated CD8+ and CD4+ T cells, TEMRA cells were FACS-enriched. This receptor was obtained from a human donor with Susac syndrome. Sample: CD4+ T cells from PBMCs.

In nucleotides, the CDR3 is TGTGCCACCAGCAGAGATAATCCCCCCTACGAGCAGTACTTC. Amino acid sequence: CATSRDNPPYEQYF. The V call is TRBV15, the J call TRBJ2-7; D unclear. Trimming shortened V by 0 bases and J by 2 bases, and 8 bases separated the two germline ends. CDR1 and CDR2 (germline): LNHNV, YYDKDF (reference sequence). The CDR3 sequence is 14 residues long.